The 18 T cell receptor beta chains below were found in one sample sequenced in a study of blood T cell repertoires in COVID-19. TCRdb's table, derived via immunoSEQ multiplex PCR, lists solely in-frame clones and lacks some. The table lists 150,000 to 200,000 clones, 86% of them singletons. Sequencing input: peripheral blood. Every receptor here comes from a man aged 50-60 years with active or convalescent COVID-19.

V is TRBV28 and J is TRBJ2-1; 10 bases fit TRBD2. V lost 7 bases and J lost 5; bases outside the gene matches: 5. The CDR3 has 14 residues. Germline values: CDR1 MDHEN, CDR2 SYDVKM. Here the CDR3 reads CASKLAGSHNEQFF. The DNA of the CDR3 is TGTGCCAGCAAACTAGCGGGAAGCCACAATGAGCAGTTCTTC.

This clone has just one count. The rearrangement joins TRBV6-6 to TRBJ2-7, with no clear D. The V gene lost 0 bases and the J gene lost 3 bases, with 12 bases spanning the gap. CDR1 and CDR2 (germline): MNHNY, SVGAGI (reference sequence). This CDR3 has 15 amino acids. CDR3 protein: CASSYSWQAFYEQYF. CDR3 bases: TGTGCCAGCAGTTACTCTTGGCAGGCTTTCTACGAGCAGTACTTC.

The chain employs TRBV27 and TRBJ1-2, with 9 nucleotides matching TRBD1. The trim removed 6 bases at V and 5 bases at J, leaving 10 bases unmatched. This CDR3 comprises 15 residues. Germline assignment: CDR1 MNHEY and CDR2 SMNVEV (reference sequence). In nucleotides, the CDR3 is TGTGCCAGCAGACTGACGGAAGGGACAGGGTATGGCTACACCTTC. Translation gives CASRLTEGTGYGYTF.

A single count supports this clone. This sequence joins TRBV24-1 and TRBJ1-1, with TRBD1 identical over 8 bases. V shed 6 bases, J shed 5 bases, and the junction held 4 bases outside the gene matches. Germline V CDR1 and CDR2: KGHDR, SFDVKD. The CDR3 is 13 residues long. CDR3 loop: CATSRTGNTEAFF. Written as DNA, the CDR3 is TGTGCCACCAGTCGGACAGGGAATACTGAAGCTTTCTTT.

This chain links TRBV3-1 (or the pseudogene TRBV3-2) with TRBJ2-1; 12 bases map to TRBD2. The CDR3 has 14 amino acids. V lost 8 bases to trimming and J lost 8 bases; unmatched junction nucleotides: 7. CDR1 is LGHDT, CDR2 YNNKEL, per germline (reference sequence). The CDR3 DNA follows: TGTGCCAGCGCGCCCGGACTAGCGGGATATGAGCAGTTCTTC. This encodes CASAPGLAGYEQFF.

The J gene is TRBJ2-1, the V gene TRBV24-1, with TRBD2 as a possible D gene (5 bases). V lost 5 bases and J lost 1, with 8 bases in between. The CDR3 has 14 residues. CDR1 and CDR2 (germline): KGHDR, SFDVKD. For the CDR3, the DNA is TGTGCCACCAGTGGCGGGTGGTCCTACAATGAGCAGTTCTTC. This sequence encodes CATSGGWSYNEQFF.

The genes are TRBV6-4 and TRBJ1-5, with 8 bases fitting TRBD1. CDR1 is MRHNA and CDR2 is SNTAGT in the germline V gene. V gave up 8 bases and J gave up 6 bases; unmatched junction bases: 6. There are 13 residues in the CDR3. This chain's CDR3 is CASADRGGQPQHF. CDR3 nucleotides: TGTGCCAGCGCTGACAGGGGTGGTCAGCCCCAGCATTTT.

The CDR3 reads CASRGSGANVLTF. CDR3 sequence (DNA): TGTGCCTCCAGAGGGTCTGGGGCCAACGTCCTGACTTTC. The chain has TRBV30 and TRBJ2-6; D might be TRBD2 (5 bases). The CDR3 loop spans 13 amino acids. Trimming took off 7 bases at V and 1 base at J, with 8 bases between the two ends. Germline V CDR1 and CDR2: GTSNPN, SVGIG (reference sequence).

The rearrangement joins TRBV19 to TRBJ1-4; perhaps TRBD1 as D (6 bases). The CDR3 length is 15 residues. Trimming took 2 bases from V and 3 from J, leaving 10 bases between them. CDR1 is LNHDA, CDR2 SQIVND, per germline (reference sequence). CDR3 region: CASSIQGQANEKLFF. CDR3 nucleotide sequence: TGTGCCAGTAGTATACAGGGACAAGCTAATGAAAAACTGTTTTTT.

In this sample, this clone turned up once. The J gene is TRBJ1-5, the V gene TRBV20-1; 12 positions agree with TRBD1. This CDR3 region has 14 residues. V lost 3 bases, J lost 6 bases, and 3 bases stayed unmatched. CDR1 and CDR2 from the germline V gene are DFQATT and SNEGSKA (reference sequence). CDR3 residues: CSASGTGGPQPQHF. In nucleotides, the CDR3 is TGCAGTGCTAGTGGGACAGGGGGCCCTCAGCCCCAGCATTTT.

The chain has TRBV19 and TRBJ2-2; D is undetermined. The CDR3 consists of 15 residues. Trimming took 3 bases from V and 4 from J, leaving 12 bases between them. CDR1 LNHDA and CDR2 SQIVND come from the germline V gene (reference sequence). The CDR3 spells CASSISPTGTGELFF. The CDR3, as DNA: TGTGCCAGTAGTATTTCGCCGACGGGCACCGGGGAGCTGTTTTTT. Drawing the rest from reference TRBV19 and TRBJ2-2, the complete variable domain is DGGITQSPKYLFRKEGQNVTLSCEQNLNHDAMYWYRQDPGQGLRLIYYSQIVNDFQKGDIAEGYSVSREKKESFPLTVTSAQKNPTAFYLCASSISPTGTGELFFGEGSRLTVL.

The genes are TRBV11-2 and TRBJ1-1; 7 bases fit TRBD1. The CDR3 runs 16 residues. Trimming at V came to 3 bases and at J to 4 bases, leaving 11 bases not matched to a gene. The germline V gene has CDR1 SGHAT and CDR2 FQNNGV. The CDR3 DNA reads as TGTGCCAGCAGCTTGGCGACAGGGTCGATGGGCACTGAAGCTTTCTTT. As protein: CASSLATGSMGTEAFF.

The V call is TRBV6-2 or TRBV6-3, the J call TRBJ1-2; D is ambiguous. The CDR3 extends over 15 amino acids. CDR1 MNHEY and CDR2 SVGEGT come from the germline V gene. Trimming stripped 7 bases from V and 4 bases from J, with 19 bases between. The CDR3 nucleotides are TGTGCCAGCACCCCAACGCGGGCAGGTTCCTATGGCTACACCTTC. This encodes CASTPTRAGSYGYTF.

The rearrangement links TRBV30 to TRBJ2-3; possibly TRBD2 for D (6 bases). CDR1 and CDR2 (germline): GTSNPN, SVGIG (reference sequence). Trimming cost V 2 bases and J 6 bases, with 12 bases left between them. The CDR3 is 13 residues long. The CDR3 sequence is CAWSFGGSDTQYF. The CDR3 bases are TGTGCCTGGAGTTTCGGAGGGTCCGATACGCAGTATTTT.

This clone was counted a few times. V usage is TRBV5-5 and J usage is TRBJ1-4; tentatively, D is TRBD1 (6 bases). CDR3 size: 15 residues. The V gene's germline CDR1 is SGHKS and CDR2 YYEKEE (reference sequence). Trimming removed 4 bases at V and 3 bases at J, with 13 bases between. The CDR3 region is CASSIPGVPNEKLFF. CDR3 bases: TGTGCCAGCAGCATTCCAGGGGTGCCTAATGAAAAACTGTTTTTT.

The V gene is TRBV18, the J gene TRBJ1-2, with D perhaps matching TRBD1 (5 bases). Germline V gene sequence: CDR1 KGHSH, CDR2 LQKENI. The V gene lost 3 bases and the J gene lost 4 bases, with 12 bases spanning the gap. The CDR3 consists of 14 residues. CDR3 protein: CASSPREETYGYTF. In DNA form, the CDR3 reads TGTGCCAGCTCACCCAGGGAAGAGACCTATGGCTACACCTTC.

This clone was seen a handful of times. The chain joins TRBV6-5 to TRBJ1-1, with D maybe TRBD1 (5 bases). This CDR3 is 12 amino acids long. The germline V and J ends were trimmed by 4 bases and 4 bases, with 7 bases remaining between them. Germline V gene lookup returns CDR1 MNHEY and CDR2 SVGAGI. CDR3 DNA sequence: TGTGCCAGCAGTTGGGGGGGCACTGAAGCTTTCTTT. This gives the protein CASSWGGTEAFF.

The CDR3 protein is CASSYSRDSPLHF. The CDR3 bases are TGTGCCAGCAGTTACTCTAGAGATTCACCCCTCCACTTT. V gene TRBV6-6 combines with J gene TRBJ1-6; D is unclear. Germline CDR1 reads MNHNY; CDR2 reads SVGAGI (reference sequence). CDR3 length: 13 residues. V lost 0 bases and J lost 8, with 5 bases in between.